These T cell receptor beta chains were read from a single sample in a study of blood T cell repertoires in COVID-19. Profiling relied on immunoSEQ multiplex PCR, and the TCRdb table lists in-frame clones only, not all of them. In the table there are around 290,000 clones, under 90% of which are singletons. Sequencing was done on a sample of PBMCs or T cells enriched from blood (not recorded which). These receptors came from a woman in her forties who had recovered from COVID-19. Both conserved end residues are part of each CDR3. Each record gives: D gene, clone size, CDR3 length, V gene, J gene, CDR3 protein, CDR3 DNA. The D gene is left open where the match is weak. Expanded clones get a size class; other rows say once, few or many, or leave the size out.

-	once	16	TRBV7-2	TRBJ1-2	CASSLVRVQGNYGYTF	TGTGCCAGCAGCTTAGTCAGAGTTCAGGGAAACTATGGCTACACCTTC
-	once	13	TRBV24-1	TRBJ2-3	CATSEGATDTQYF	TGTGCCACCAGTGAGGGGGCAACAGATACGCAGTATTTT
-	-	13	TRBV7-6	TRBJ2-1	CASSLGRGGEQFF	TGTGCCAGCAGCTTAGGTAGGGGAGGCGAGCAGTTCTTC
TRBD1	-	14	TRBV29-1	TRBJ1-1	CSVRQQGLNTEAFF	TGCAGCGTTCGCCAACAGGGGTTGAACACTGAAGCTTTCTTT
TRBD2	-	12	TRBV7-2	TRBJ2-7	CASSLDRTRLYF	TGTGCCAGCAGCCTAGACCGGACTAGGCTGTACTTC
-	-	14	TRBV5-1	TRBJ1-6	CASSLRDTDSPLHF	TGCGCCAGCAGCTTGCGGGACACAGATTCACCCCTCCACTTT
-	-	15	TRBV15	TRBJ1-2	CATSRGGLGDYGYTF	TGTGCCACCAGCAGAGGAGGTTTAGGGGACTATGGCTACACCTTC
TRBD1	-	14	TRBV2	TRBJ2-1	CASGRQGADNEQFF	TGTGCCAGCGGACGACAGGGGGCAGACAATGAGCAGTTCTTC
TRBD1	-	16	TRBV14	TRBJ1-6	CASSSQTGGGNSPLHF	TGTGCCAGCAGCTCCCAAACAGGGGGAGGCAATTCACCCCTCCACTTT
TRBD2	-	17	TRBV11-2	TRBJ2-7	CASSLGSPIGGTYEQYF	TGTGCCAGCAGCTTAGGCTCACCTATCGGGGGGACGTACGAGCAGTACTTC
TRBD1	-	16	TRBV7-2	TRBJ2-1	CASSLLGGTGVDEQFF	TGTGCCAGCAGCTTACTGGGGGGGACAGGGGTCGATGAGCAGTTCTTC
TRBD1	-	15	TRBV7-9	TRBJ2-1	CASSRRQGAHNEQFF	TGTGCCAGCAGCCGGAGACAGGGGGCTCACAATGAGCAGTTCTTC
TRBD1	-	17	TRBV7-9	TRBJ1-3	CASSPFDFRGDGNTIYF	TGTGCCAGCAGCCCTTTTGATTTCAGGGGGGACGGAAACACCATATATTTT
TRBD2	-	15	TRBV10-3	TRBJ2-1	CAISPLLAGANEQFF	TGTGCCATCAGTCCGCTTCTAGCGGGAGCCAATGAGCAGTTCTTC
-	-	13	TRBV18	TRBJ1-2	CASSPGLGYGYTF	TGTGCCAGCTCACCAGGACTGGGTTATGGCTACACCTTC
-	-	16	TRBV4-3	TRBJ2-6	CASSQDSRNGLNVLTF	TGCGCCAGCAGCCAAGATTCCCGAAATGGACTCAACGTCCTGACTTTC
TRBD2	-	12	TRBV11-1	TRBJ2-1	CASGRGLNEQFF	TGTGCCAGCGGGCGGGGGTTAAATGAGCAGTTCTTC
TRBD1	few	17	TRBV5-1	TRBJ1-6	CASSSTQGEKAISPLHF	TGCGCCAGCAGCTCCACCCAGGGGGAGAAGGCCATCTCACCCCTCCACTTT
TRBD1	-	14	TRBV13	TRBJ1-2	CASSLDRGAYGYTF	TGTGCCAGCAGCCTGGACAGGGGAGCCTATGGCTACACCTTC
TRBD1	once	16	TRBV2	TRBJ1-3	CASSAGGQYSGNTIYF	TGTGCCAGCAGTGCTGGGGGACAGTACTCTGGAAACACCATATATTTT
-	-	15	TRBV27	TRBJ1-4	CASSLGAGFNEKLFF	TGTGCCAGCAGTTTAGGGGCAGGCTTTAATGAAAAACTGTTTTTT
TRBD1	-	15	TRBV9	TRBJ1-1	CASSETGVEDTEAFF	TGTGCCAGCAGCGAGACAGGGGTTGAGGACACTGAAGCTTTCTTT
TRBD1	-	14	TRBV13	TRBJ1-2	CASSSRTGLYGYTF	TGTGCCAGCAGCTCACGGACAGGTCTCTATGGCTACACCTTC
-	-	11	TRBV10-3	TRBJ1-1	CAISGGTEAFF	TGTGCCATCTCAGGAGGCACTGAAGCTTTCTTT
-	-	11	TRBV3-1/TRBV3-2	TRBJ2-5	CASSVSETQYF	TGTGCCAGCAGCGTCTCCGAGACCCAGTACTTC
-	few	13	TRBV12-3/TRBV12-4	TRBJ2-3	CASSLPGTDTQYF	TGTGCCAGCAGTTTACCAGGCACAGATACGCAGTATTTT
-	-	15	TRBV5-1	TRBJ1-1	CASSSSPKTTPEAFF	TGCGCCAGCAGCTCCTCCCCGAAGACGACACCTGAAGCTTTCTTT
-	few	13	TRBV15	TRBJ1-1	CATSRRRGTEAFF	TGTGCCACCAGCCGAAGGAGGGGCACTGAAGCTTTCTTT
TRBD1	-	15	TRBV2	TRBJ1-5	CASRTGQVSNQPQHF	TGTGCCAGCAGAACAGGACAGGTGAGCAATCAGCCCCAGCATTTT
-	-	14	TRBV7-2	TRBJ2-1	CASSLGLVGNEQFF	TGTGCCAGCAGCTTAGGGCTAGTCGGCAATGAGCAGTTCTTC
-	-	13	TRBV28	TRBJ2-4	CASSGILGGIQYF	TGTGCCAGCAGTGGCATCCTCGGGGGAATTCAGTACTTC
-	-	14	TRBV27	TRBJ1-5	CASSSRQSNQPQHF	TGTGCCAGCAGTTCCCGACAGAGCAATCAGCCCCAGCATTTT
TRBD1	-	16	TRBV5-4	TRBJ2-1	CASSGGQGSSYNEQFF	TGTGCCAGCAGCGGTGGACAGGGTAGCTCCTACAATGAGCAGTTCTTC
-	-	14	TRBV7-2	TRBJ2-1	CASRKGVAYNEQFF	TGTGCCAGCAGGAAGGGGGTCGCCTACAATGAGCAGTTCTTC
TRBD1	-	15	TRBV12-5	TRBJ1-2	CASAGPGQGYYGYTF	TGTGCTAGTGCCGGACCGGGACAGGGATACTATGGCTACACCTTC
TRBD1	-	14	TRBV25-1	TRBJ1-2	CASGDRGSNYGYTF	TGTGCCAGCGGGGACAGGGGATCTAACTATGGCTACACCTTC
TRBD1	-	13	TRBV6-5	TRBJ2-7	CASKVLGQYEQYF	TGTGCCAGCAAGGTTCTGGGACAGTACGAGCAGTACTTC
TRBD1	-	11	TRBV30	TRBJ2-7	CAWSQGGQANF	TGTGCCTGGAGTCAAGGGGGACAGGCCAACTTC
-	-	13	TRBV11-3	TRBJ2-1	CASSITRLGRQFF	TGTGCCAGCAGCATAACTCGACTAGGACGTCAGTTCTTC
-	-	14	TRBV4-1	TRBJ2-1	CASSQDRVYNEQFF	TGCGCCAGCAGCCAAGACAGGGTCTACAATGAGCAGTTCTTC
TRBD1	-	15	TRBV27	TRBJ1-3	CASSLGTGYGNTIYF	TGTGCCAGCAGTTTAGGGACAGGTTATGGAAACACCATATATTTT
-	-	15	TRBV6-4	TRBJ2-4	CASSDSGNAKNIQYF	TGTGCCAGCAGTGACTCCGGGAACGCCAAAAACATTCAGTACTTC
TRBD1	-	14	TRBV4-2	TRBJ2-5	CASSQGQGEETQYF	TGTGCCAGCAGCCAAGGCCAGGGGGAAGAGACCCAGTACTTC
TRBD1	-	16	TRBV4-2	TRBJ1-2	CASSQEGTAIYYGYTF	TGTGCCAGCAGCCAAGAAGGGACAGCAATTTACTATGGCTACACCTTC
-	-	14	TRBV11-2	TRBJ1-2	CASSLGRFNYGYTF	TGTGCCAGCAGCTTAGGCAGATTTAACTATGGCTACACCTTC
TRBD1	once	15	TRBV27	TRBJ1-2	CASSSKTGGGYGYTF	TGTGCCAGCAGCTCAAAGACAGGGGGCGGCTATGGCTACACCTTC
-	once	16	TRBV4-2	TRBJ2-2	CASSFQSGTNTGELFF	TGTGCCAGCAGCTTCCAGAGCGGCACGAACACCGGGGAGCTGTTTTTT
TRBD1	-	14	TRBV19	TRBJ1-6	CASTRDRASSPLHF	TGTGCCAGTACCCGGGACAGGGCCTCTTCACCCCTCCACTTT
-	-	12	TRBV30	TRBJ1-1	CAWSPTGGEAFF	TGTGCCTGGAGCCCTACGGGGGGAGAAGCTTTCTTT
TRBD1	-	14	TRBV9	TRBJ1-1	CASSVTGGNTEAFF	TGTGCCAGCAGCGTTACAGGGGGGAACACTGAAGCTTTCTTT
-	-	11	TRBV2	TRBJ2-1	CASSPNNEQFF	TGTGCCAGCAGCCCTAACAATGAGCAGTTCTTC